The 15 T cell receptor beta chains presented below share a single source sample, sequenced in a study of blood T cell repertoires in COVID-19. This table comes from immunoSEQ multiplex PCR, and its TCRdb copy is limited to in-frame clones, with some not included. The data show roughly 200,000 clones, 84% seen once. Sequences were obtained from PBMCs or T cells enriched from blood (not recorded which). The source is a woman aged 25-40 years who had been exposed to COVID-19.

This chain joins TRBV6-1 and TRBJ2-1; TRBD1 aligns across 9 bases. In germline, CDR1 is MNHNS, CDR2 SASEGT. V shed 3 bases, J shed 3 bases, and the junction held 3 bases outside the gene matches. The CDR3 has 15 residues. CDR3 bases: TGTGCCAGCAGTGAGGACAGGGGAGGCTACAATGAGCAGTTCTTC. Encoded protein: CASSEDRGGYNEQFF.

The genes are TRBV11-2 and TRBJ1-1, with 7 bases aligning to TRBD1. Trimming cost V 4 bases and J 0 bases; bases outside gene matches: 5. The CDR3 consists of 15 residues. Germline V lookup: CDR1 SGHAT, CDR2 FQNNGV. The CDR3 DNA sequence: TGTGCCAGCAGCTCCCACAGGGGAATGAACACTGAAGCTTTCTTT. Translating it yields CASSSHRGMNTEAFF.

A word on this clone: Additional DNA sequences in this sample encode the identical CDR3. The V call is TRBV6-2 or TRBV6-3, the J call TRBJ1-1; D is possibly TRBD1 (6 bases). Germline V gives CDR1 MNHEY, CDR2 SVGEGT. The CDR3 covers 11 residues. V was trimmed by 4 bases and J by 6 bases, leaving 6 bases between them. The DNA for the CDR3 is TGTGCCAGCAGTTCAGGGGCTGAAGCTTTCTTT. Translated, it gives CASSSGAEAFF.

The chain couples TRBV2 to TRBJ2-7; D remains unclear. This CDR3 spans 12 amino acids. CDR1 is SNHLY and CDR2 is FYNNEI in the germline V gene. V dropped 3 bases and J dropped 3 bases, with 6 bases sitting between them. The CDR3 DNA sequence: TGTGCCAGCAGTGAGCGAGACTACGAGCAGTACTTC. Protein: CASSERDYEQYF.

V gene TRBV7-9 combines with J gene TRBJ2-7; tentative D call: TRBD1 (6 bases). Deletions cut 1 base from V and 2 bases from J, with 12 bases between. The CDR3 consists of 15 residues. CDR1 SEHNR and CDR2 FQNEAQ come from the germline V gene (reference sequence). Here the CDR3 DNA reads TGTGCCAGCAGCTTAGGGGTACAGGGTCCCTACGAGCAGTACTTC. Protein sequence: CASSLGVQGPYEQYF. Using reference TRBV7-9 and TRBJ2-7 for the parts outside the CDR3, the full variable domain is DTGVSQNPRHKITKRGQNVTFRCDPISEHNRLYWYRQTLGQGPEFLTYFQNEAQLEKSRLLSDRFSAERPKGSFSTLEIQRTEQGDSAMYLCASSLGVQGPYEQYFGPGTRLTVT.

The chain employs TRBV6-5 and TRBJ1-1, with 7 bases lining up with TRBD1. The germline CDR1 and CDR2 sequences are MNHEY and SVGAGI. Germline trimming cut 5 bases from V and 1 base from J; bases unmatched to any gene: 7. There are 15 residues in the CDR3. The CDR3 nucleotides read TGTGCCAGCAGTCCGCACGGGACAGAGAACACTGAAGCTTTCTTT. Translating gives CASSPHGTENTEAFF.

This clone was recorded only once. The chain carries TRBV6-5 and TRBJ1-4, with no clear D. The germline gives CDR1 MNHEY, CDR2 SVGAGI. Trimming took 11 bases from V and 4 from J, leaving 5 bases between them. The CDR3 spans 10 residues. The CDR3 sequence is CAGGNEKLFF. In DNA form, the CDR3 reads TGTGCCGGCGGTAATGAAAAACTGTTTTTT.

The chain combines TRBV6-4 with TRBJ2-3, with D maybe TRBD1 (6 bases). Germline CDR1 reads MRHNA; CDR2 reads SNTAGT. CDR3 length: 13 residues. Trimming removed 4 bases at V and 4 bases at J, with 9 bases between. The DNA for the CDR3 is TGTGCCAGCAGTGGGGGGCCCGCAGATACGCAGTATTTT. It translates to CASSGGPADTQYF.

The chain recombines TRBV4-1 with TRBJ1-1; TRBD1 agrees at 8 bases. V was clipped by 4 bases and J by 1 base; unmatched bases: 11. CDR1 is MGHRA and CDR2 is YSYEKL in the germline V gene. The CDR3 covers 17 residues. The CDR3 DNA follows: TGCGCCAGCAGCCTCGGGAGCGTTGACAGGGGGAACACTGAAGCTTTCTTT. Encoded protein: CASSLGSVDRGNTEAFF.

The chain is built from TRBV11-2 and TRBJ1-2; no reliable D call. The CDR3 has 13 residues. Trimming stripped 1 base from V and 6 bases from J, with 9 bases between. Germline CDR1 is SGHAT and CDR2 is FQNNGV. The CDR3 region has the DNA TGTGCCAGCAGCTTAGGAGGGAGGGATGGCTACACCTTC. As protein: CASSLGGRDGYTF.

The chain combines TRBV5-1 with TRBJ1-5; D is undetermined. The V gene lost 3 bases and the J gene lost 3 bases, with 7 bases spanning the gap. Germline V gene lookup returns CDR1 SGHRS and CDR2 YFSETQ. The CDR3 totals 13 residues. CDR3 nucleotides: TGCGCCAGCAGCTCCGAGCCCAATCAGCCCCAGCATTTT. Protein: CASSSEPNQPQHF.

The V call is TRBV5-1, the J call TRBJ1-4; 8 nucleotides align to TRBD1. With 3 bases clipped from V and 7 bases from J, the junction kept 5 bases outside the gene matches. Germline-derived CDR1 and CDR2 are SGHRS and YFSETQ. The CDR3 totals 14 residues. The CDR3: CASSSGQGSEKLFF. The CDR3 DNA sequence: TGCGCCAGCAGCTCCGGACAGGGCAGTGAAAAACTGTTTTTT. Combining the CDR3 with reference TRBV5-1 and TRBJ1-4 gives the whole variable domain KAGVTQTPRYLIKTRGQQVTLSCSPISGHRSVSWYQQTPGQGLQFLFEYFSETQRNKGNFPGRFSGRQFSNSRSEMNVSTLELGDSALYLCASSSGQGSEKLFFGSGTQLSVL.

The chain has TRBV4-1 and TRBJ2-5; the match to TRBD2 covers 12 bases. Germline values: CDR1 MGHRA, CDR2 YSYEKL. V was clipped by 2 bases and J by 3 bases; unmatched bases: 4. The CDR3 loop spans 16 amino acids. The CDR3 DNA sequence: TGCGCCAGCAGCCAAACGACTAGCGGGGGCAAAGAGACCCAGTACTTC. The encoded protein is CASSQTTSGGKETQYF.

The chain carries TRBV9 and TRBJ1-2; 10 bases line up with TRBD1. Germline-derived CDR1 and CDR2 are SGDLS and YYNGEE. The CDR3 length is 14 residues. J gave up 7 bases and V 5 bases, and 8 bases lay outside the gene matches. CDR3 nucleotide sequence: TGTGCCAGCAGTAAGACAGGGGGCCCGACTGGCTACACCTTC. It codes for CASSKTGGPTGYTF.

The V and J genes are TRBV15 and TRBJ2-1; possibly TRBD2 for D (6 bases). Germline CDR1 reads LNHNV; CDR2 reads YYDKDF (reference sequence). This CDR3 comprises 16 residues. Trimming took 1 base from V and 0 from J, leaving 10 bases between them. The CDR3: CATSRGRGRSYNEQFF. CDR3 nucleotide sequence: TGTGCCACCAGCAGAGGGCGGGGTCGCTCCTACAATGAGCAGTTCTTC.